These 8 T cell receptor beta chains share one sample of origin, sequenced in a study of blood T cell repertoires in COVID-19. The table came from immunoSEQ multiplex PCR; TCRdb's copy has only in-frame clones and leaves some out. The table shows about 150,000 clones, with approximately 91% occurring only once. Sequencing was carried out using peripheral blood. These receptors all come from a man younger than 30 with COVID-19, enrolled during active disease.

The CDR3 loop reads CASSLWGAAGGNEQFF. The CDR3 nucleotides read TGTGCCAGCAGCTTATGGGGGGCAGCAGGGGGCAATGAGCAGTTCTTC. The rearrangement joins TRBV7-9 to TRBJ2-1; D may be TRBD1 (7 bases). This CDR3 has 16 residues. The germline V gene encodes CDR1 SEHNR and CDR2 FQNEAQ (reference sequence). V lost 2 bases and J 6 bases, leaving 17 bases between the germline ends.

The chain uses TRBV28 and TRBJ2-1; D perhaps matches TRBD2 (6 bases). With 6 bases removed from V and 1 base from J, the gap between germline ends came to 13 bases. The CDR3 loop spans 15 amino acids. Germline V CDR1 and CDR2: MDHEN, SYDVKM. The CDR3: CASRSVAESYNEQFF. The CDR3 DNA follows: TGTGCCAGCAGATCCGTAGCGGAATCCTACAATGAGCAGTTCTTC.

The chain employs TRBV25-1 and TRBJ2-7, with 10 bases that match TRBD1. V gave up 5 bases and J gave up 2 bases; unmatched junction bases: 6. The CDR3 has 15 residues. Germline lookup yields CDR1 MGHDK and CDR2 SYGVNS. CDR3 region: CASSPRGTGAYEQYF. For the CDR3, the DNA is TGTGCCAGCAGTCCCCGGGGGACAGGGGCCTACGAGCAGTACTTC.

The genes are TRBV5-5 and TRBJ2-7, with 7 bases aligning to TRBD1. Trimming at V came to 4 bases and at J to 7 bases, leaving 11 bases not matched to a gene. This CDR3 contains 14 residues. From germline, CDR1 is SGHKS and CDR2 YYEKEE (reference sequence). The CDR3 spells CASSRWDSLQEQYF. The DNA of the CDR3 is TGTGCCAGCAGCCGATGGGACAGCCTCCAAGAGCAGTACTTC.

This CDR3 is CASSLDFASGKYEQYF. Here the CDR3 DNA reads TGTGCCAGCAGCTTAGACTTCGCTAGCGGGAAATACGAGCAGTACTTC. The chain combines TRBV7-2 with TRBJ2-7, with 9 bases lining up with TRBD2. Germline V gene lookup returns CDR1 SGHTA and CDR2 FQGNSA. Germline trimming cut 1 base from V and 4 bases from J; bases unmatched to any gene: 8. This CDR3 has 16 residues.

V gene TRBV5-6 combines with J gene TRBJ2-7; a weak D match, TRBD1 (5 bases). Trimming shortened V by 1 base and J by 3 bases, and 20 bases separated the two germline ends. Germline CDR1 and CDR2: SGHDT and YYEEEE. CDR3 length: 17 residues. CDR3 region: CASSLPYRTTLGYEQYF. CDR3 nucleotide sequence: TGTGCCAGCAGCTTGCCTTACAGGACAACCTTGGGCTACGAGCAGTACTTC.

The CDR3 loop reads CASSLGTGSYEQYF. The CDR3 nucleotides are TGTGCCAGCAGCTTAGGGACAGGTTCCTACGAGCAGTACTTC. The chain employs TRBV11-2 and TRBJ2-7; TRBD1 aligns across 7 bases. CDR1 SGHAT and CDR2 FQNNGV come from the germline V gene. There are 14 residues in the CDR3. Trimming took 1 base from V and 1 from J; bases not matched to a gene: 1.

The genes are TRBV29-1 and TRBJ2-7; 12 bases align to TRBD2. Trimming took 4 bases from V and 2 from J; bases not matched to a gene: 0. The CDR3 is made up of 13 amino acids. The germline CDR1 and CDR2 sequences are SQVTM and ANQGSEA. The CDR3 here is CSVGTSGAYEQYF. The DNA of the CDR3 is TGCAGCGTTGGGACTAGCGGGGCCTACGAGCAGTACTTC.